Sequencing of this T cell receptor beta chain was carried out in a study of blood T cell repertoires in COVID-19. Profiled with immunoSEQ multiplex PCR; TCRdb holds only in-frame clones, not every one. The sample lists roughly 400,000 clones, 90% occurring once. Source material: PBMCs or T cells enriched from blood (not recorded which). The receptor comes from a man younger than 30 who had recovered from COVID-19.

CDR3 in DNA: TGTGCCAGCAGTCCATTCCGGGACAGGCGGCACGAGCAGTACTTC. Its translation is CASSPFRDRRHEQYF. The chain employs TRBV28 and TRBJ2-7; TRBD1 matches 8 bases. CDR1 and CDR2 (germline): MDHEN, SYDVKM. J gave up 5 bases and V 5 bases, and 11 bases lay outside the gene matches. The CDR3 sequence is 15 residues long.